Each of the 7 T cell receptor beta chains below was sequenced from the same sample in a study of blood T cell repertoires in COVID-19. Data came from immunoSEQ multiplex PCR; TCRdb stores just in-frame clones and leaves some out. The sample has 99,000 or so clones; about four fifths are singletons. Input material: peripheral blood. The receptors here all came from a woman at least 80 years old with acute or convalescent COVID-19.

This clone was observed once. The chain couples TRBV7-9 to TRBJ1-1; D possibly corresponds to TRBD1 (6 bases). The ends were cut back, 6 bases at V and 0 bases at J, with 11 bases in the middle. The CDR3 runs 14 residues. CDR1 SEHNR and CDR2 FQNEAQ come from the germline V gene (reference sequence). CDR3 region: CASRTDRLNTEAFF. The CDR3 DNA is TGTGCCAGCAGAACAGACAGGCTGAACACTGAAGCTTTCTTT.

The chain combines TRBV28 with TRBJ1-5; TRBD1 might be the D (5 bases). V dropped 6 bases and J dropped 7 bases, with 16 bases sitting between them. This CDR3 comprises 14 residues. The germline V gene encodes CDR1 MDHEN and CDR2 SYDVKM. CDR3 protein: CASSLGEVRQPQHF. The DNA of the CDR3 is TGTGCCAGCAGCCTAGGGGAAGTGAGACAGCCCCAGCATTTT.

The rearrangement uses TRBV5-1 and TRBJ2-7, with D perhaps matching TRBD1 (5 bases). In germline, CDR1 is SGHRS, CDR2 YFSETQ. V was trimmed by 0 bases and J by 3 bases, leaving 25 bases between them. The CDR3 contains 19 residues. This CDR3 is CASSLASAVRQSLYYEQYV. The CDR3 coding sequence is TGCGCCAGCAGCTTGGCTTCGGCCGTGAGACAGTCCCTCTACTACGAGCAGTACGTC.

The chain joins TRBV27 to TRBJ1-1, with unresolved D. Per germline, CDR1 MNHEY and CDR2 SMNVEV (reference sequence). The V end was cut by 5 bases, the J end by 0 bases, with 7 bases between. The CDR3 spans 13 residues. CDR3 nucleotide sequence: TGTGCCAGCAGTCTATACATGAACACTGAAGCTTTCTTT. Translating it yields CASSLYMNTEAFF.

The genes are TRBV6-5 and TRBJ2-7, with D perhaps TRBD1 (6 bases). This CDR3 is built from 12 residues. The germline CDR1 and CDR2 sequences are MNHEY and SVGAGI. V gave up 6 bases and J gave up 4 bases, with 10 bases separating them. This CDR3 reads CASRGALYEQYV. The CDR3 DNA follows: TGTGCCAGCAGGGGGGCGTTGTACGAGCAGTACGTC.

This clone was observed once. V usage is TRBV12-5 and J usage is TRBJ2-1, with 16 bases fitting TRBD2. The CDR3 covers 17 residues. Losses at the gene ends were 5 bases for V and 6 bases for J; bases not matched to a gene: 7. Germline V gene sequence: CDR1 LGHNT, CDR2 FRNRAP. Here the CDR3 reads CASGPGTSGRASNEQFF. CDR3 coding DNA: TGTGCTAGTGGTCCCGGGACTAGCGGGAGGGCCTCCAATGAGCAGTTCTTC.

This clone turned up a few times. The chain uses TRBV7-8 and TRBJ1-1; a weak D match, TRBD1 (5 bases). This CDR3 has 14 residues. With 2 bases removed from V and 3 bases from J, the gap between germline ends came to 10 bases. Germline V lookup: CDR1 SGHVS, CDR2 FQNEAQ. CDR3 DNA: TGTGCCAGCAGCTTACAGGGCCCCGACACTGAAGCTTTCTTT. It codes for CASSLQGPDTEAFF.